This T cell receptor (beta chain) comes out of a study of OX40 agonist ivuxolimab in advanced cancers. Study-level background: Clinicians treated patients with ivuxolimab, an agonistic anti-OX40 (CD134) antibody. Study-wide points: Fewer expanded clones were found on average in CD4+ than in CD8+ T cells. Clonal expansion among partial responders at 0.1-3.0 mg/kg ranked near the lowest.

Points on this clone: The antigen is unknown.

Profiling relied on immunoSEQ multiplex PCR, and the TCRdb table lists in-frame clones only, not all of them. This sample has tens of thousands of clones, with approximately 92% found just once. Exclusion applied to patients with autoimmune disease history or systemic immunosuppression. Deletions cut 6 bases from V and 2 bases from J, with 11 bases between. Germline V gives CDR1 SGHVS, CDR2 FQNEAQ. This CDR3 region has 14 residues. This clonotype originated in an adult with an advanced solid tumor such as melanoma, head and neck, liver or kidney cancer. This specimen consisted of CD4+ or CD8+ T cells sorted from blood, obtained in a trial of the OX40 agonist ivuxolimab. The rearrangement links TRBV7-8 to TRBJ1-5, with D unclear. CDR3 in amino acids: CASSQRPRNQPQHF. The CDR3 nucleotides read TGTGCCAGCAGTCAAAGGCCCCGCAATCAGCCCCAGCATTTT.